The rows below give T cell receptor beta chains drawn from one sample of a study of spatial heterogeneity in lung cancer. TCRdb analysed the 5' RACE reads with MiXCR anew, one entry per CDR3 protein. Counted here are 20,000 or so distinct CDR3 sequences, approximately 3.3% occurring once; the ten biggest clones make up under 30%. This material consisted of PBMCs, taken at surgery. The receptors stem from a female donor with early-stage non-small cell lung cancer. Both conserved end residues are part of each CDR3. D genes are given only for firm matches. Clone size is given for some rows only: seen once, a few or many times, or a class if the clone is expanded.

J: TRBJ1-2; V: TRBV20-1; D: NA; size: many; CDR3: CSARETGRSGYTF; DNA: TGCAGTGCTAGAGAAACAGGGCGAAGTGGCTACACCTTC
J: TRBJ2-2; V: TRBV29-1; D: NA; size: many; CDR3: CSVEDGTAGYDGELFF; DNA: TGCAGCGTTGAAGACGGGACGGCTGGGTATGACGGGGAGCTGTTTTTT
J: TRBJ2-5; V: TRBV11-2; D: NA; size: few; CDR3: CASSEDAWDIGETQYF; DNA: TGTGCCAGCAGCGAGGACGCATGGGACATCGGGGAGACCCAGTACTTC
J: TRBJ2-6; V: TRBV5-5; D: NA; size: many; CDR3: CASSKTGLGANVLTF; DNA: TGTGCCAGCAGCAAAACAGGGCTCGGGGCCAACGTCCTGACTTTC
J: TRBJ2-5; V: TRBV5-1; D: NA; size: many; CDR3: CASSSTFRETQYF; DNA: TGCGCCAGCAGCTCCACATTTCGGGAGACCCAGTACTTC
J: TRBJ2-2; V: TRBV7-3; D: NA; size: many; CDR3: CASSLGPAGELFF; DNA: TGTGCCAGCAGCTTAGGGCCGGCCGGGGAGCTGTTTTTT
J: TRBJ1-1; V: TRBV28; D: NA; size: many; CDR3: CASSATGILGTEAFF; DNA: TGTGCCAGCAGTGCTACCGGGATCCTGGGCACTGAAGCTTTCTTT
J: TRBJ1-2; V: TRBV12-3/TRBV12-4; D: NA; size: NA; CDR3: CASSLGIGNFYGYTF; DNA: TGTGCCAGCAGTCTAGGTATAGGGAATTTCTATGGCTACACCTTC
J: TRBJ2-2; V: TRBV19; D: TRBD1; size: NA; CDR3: CASSPRTGAGGELFF; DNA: TGTGCCAGTAGTCCGCGGACAGGGGCGGGCGGGGAGCTGTTTTTT
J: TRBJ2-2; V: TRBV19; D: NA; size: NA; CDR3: CASTAGSSPSTGELFF; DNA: TGTGCCAGTACGGCGGGATCATCACCAAGCACCGGGGAGCTGTTTTTT
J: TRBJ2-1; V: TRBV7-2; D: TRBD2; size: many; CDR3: CASSRLAGRYNEQFF; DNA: TGTGCCAGCAGCAGACTAGCGGGTCGATACAATGAGCAGTTCTTC
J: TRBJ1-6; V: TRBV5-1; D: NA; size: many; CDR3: CASSDPQGNSPLHF; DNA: TGCGCCAGCAGCGATCCACAAGGGAATTCACCCCTCCACTTT
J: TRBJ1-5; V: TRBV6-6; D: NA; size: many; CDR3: CASSYQGLYQPQHF; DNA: TGTGCCAGCAGTTACCAGGGTCTATATCAGCCCCAGCATTTT
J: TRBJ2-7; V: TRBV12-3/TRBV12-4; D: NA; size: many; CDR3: CASSLGPRGTYEQYF; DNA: TGTGCCAGCAGCCTGGGGCCGAGAGGAACCTACGAGCAGTACTTC
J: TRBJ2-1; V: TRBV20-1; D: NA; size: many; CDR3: CSAGGTHYNEQFF; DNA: TGCAGTGCTGGCGGGACCCATTACAATGAGCAGTTCTTC
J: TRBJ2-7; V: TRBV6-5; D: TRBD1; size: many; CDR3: CASSPGTVSYEQYF; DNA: TGTGCCAGCAGTCCCGGGACAGTAAGCTACGAGCAGTACTTC
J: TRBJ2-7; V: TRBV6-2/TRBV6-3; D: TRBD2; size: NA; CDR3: CASSPPSGGSYEQYF; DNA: TGTGCCAGCAGTCCTCCTAGCGGGGGGTCCTACGAGCAGTACTTC
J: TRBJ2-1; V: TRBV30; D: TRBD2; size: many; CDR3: CAWSVGLAGEDEQFF; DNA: TGTGCCTGGAGTGTGGGACTAGCGGGAGAAGATGAGCAGTTCTTC
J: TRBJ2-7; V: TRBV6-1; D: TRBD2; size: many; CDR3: CASSWTSGFSYEQYF; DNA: TGTGCCAGCAGTTGGACTAGCGGGTTCTCCTACGAGCAGTACTTC
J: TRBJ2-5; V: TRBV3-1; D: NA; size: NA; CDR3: CASSQDSHRGGETQYF; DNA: TGTGCCAGCAGCCAAGATTCCCACAGGGGGGGAGAGACCCAGTACTTC
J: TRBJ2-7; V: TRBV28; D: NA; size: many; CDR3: CASHVASASYEQYF; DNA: TGTGCCAGCCACGTCGCTAGCGCCTCCTACGAGCAGTACTTC
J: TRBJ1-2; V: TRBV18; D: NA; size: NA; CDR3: CASSPSGVEGGYTF; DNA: TGTGCCAGCTCACCCTCGGGTGTGGAGGGCGGCTACACCTTC
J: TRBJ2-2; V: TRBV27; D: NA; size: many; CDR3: CASSLLAVMDTGELFF; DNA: TGTGCCAGCAGTTTATTGGCGGTTATGGACACCGGGGAGCTGTTTTTT
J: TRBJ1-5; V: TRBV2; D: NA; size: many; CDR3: CASRQTGDQPQHF; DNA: TGTGCCAGCAGGCAAACAGGAGATCAGCCCCAGCATTTT
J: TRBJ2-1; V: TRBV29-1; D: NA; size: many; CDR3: CSLRGHQEQFF; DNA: TGCAGCTTAAGAGGGCACCAGGAGCAGTTCTTC
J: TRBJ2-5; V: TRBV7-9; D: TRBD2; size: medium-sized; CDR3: CASSLGDYVNQETQYF; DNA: TGTGCCAGCAGCTTAGGGGACTACGTCAACCAAGAGACCCAGTACTTC
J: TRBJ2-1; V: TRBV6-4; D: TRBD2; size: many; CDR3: CASSPGLAEHNEQFF; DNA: TGTGCCAGCAGTCCGGGACTAGCGGAGCACAATGAGCAGTTCTTC
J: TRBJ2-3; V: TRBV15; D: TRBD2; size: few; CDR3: CATSREIAGEATQYF; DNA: TGTGCCACCAGCCGAGAGATAGCGGGAGAGGCTACGCAGTATTTT
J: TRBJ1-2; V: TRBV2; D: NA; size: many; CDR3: CASSEENTNYGYTF; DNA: TGTGCCAGCAGTGAAGAGAACACTAACTATGGCTACACCTTC
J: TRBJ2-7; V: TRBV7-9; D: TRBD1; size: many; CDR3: CASSSRQGPRGEQYF; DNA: TGTGCCAGCAGCTCTCGACAGGGGCCACGAGGGGAGCAGTACTTC
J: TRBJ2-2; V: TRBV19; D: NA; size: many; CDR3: CASSSFTGELFF; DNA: TGTGCCAGTAGTTCTTTTACCGGGGAGCTGTTTTTT
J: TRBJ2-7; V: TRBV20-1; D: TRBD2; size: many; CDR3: CSARDWAGGSYEQYF; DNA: TGCAGTGCTAGAGATTGGGCGGGAGGGTCCTACGAGCAGTACTTC
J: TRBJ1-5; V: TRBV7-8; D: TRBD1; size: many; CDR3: CASSLLPGTANEQPQHF; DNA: TGTGCCAGCAGCCTACTACCCGGGACAGCGAACGAACAGCCCCAGCATTTT
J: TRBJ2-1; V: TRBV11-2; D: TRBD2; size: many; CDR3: CASSRTSGRANEQFF; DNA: TGTGCCAGCAGCCGGACTAGCGGGAGGGCCAATGAGCAGTTCTTC
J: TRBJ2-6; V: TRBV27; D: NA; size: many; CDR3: CASRSYEEAGANVLTF; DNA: TGTGCCAGCAGGTCATACGAGGAGGCTGGGGCCAACGTCCTGACTTTC
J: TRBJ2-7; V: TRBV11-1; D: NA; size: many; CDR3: CASSSRGAHYEQYF; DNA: TGTGCCAGCAGCTCCCGGGGAGCTCACTACGAGCAGTACTTC
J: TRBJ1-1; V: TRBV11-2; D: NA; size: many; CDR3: CASSGDRNTEAFF; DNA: TGTGCCAGCAGCGGCGACAGGAACACTGAAGCTTTCTTT
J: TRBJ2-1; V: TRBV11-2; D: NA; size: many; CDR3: CASSSWGSSYNEQFF; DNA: TGTGCCAGCAGCTCATGGGGGAGCTCCTACAATGAGCAGTTCTTC
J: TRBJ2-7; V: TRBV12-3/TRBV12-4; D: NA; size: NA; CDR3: CASSPAPYEQYF; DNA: TGTGCCAGCAGTCCAGCCCCCTACGAGCAGTACTTC
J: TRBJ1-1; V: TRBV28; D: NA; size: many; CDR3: CASSLPPANTEAFF; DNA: TGTGCCAGCAGTTTACCGCCAGCTAACACTGAAGCTTTCTTT
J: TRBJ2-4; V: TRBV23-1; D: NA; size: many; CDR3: CASSQTPVSENIQYF; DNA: TGCGCCAGCAGTCAAACTCCTGTGTCAGAAAACATTCAGTACTTC